One sample yielded the 11 T cell receptor beta chains listed below, sequenced in a study of beta chain features in type 1 diabetes (dated by TCRdb to between 2017 and 2018). Libraries were made using the immunoSEQ multiplex PCR assay. All of the isolated RNA was reverse transcribed with the High Capacity cDNA Reverse Transcription Kit, so expressed TCRB transcripts were sequenced. Sourced from immuneACCESS, this table was stored by TCRdb with only in-frame sequences that have V and J called. A share of the clones is absent; for the studies checked, an unresolved V gene accounts for under half, and the remainder has no known explanation. Across this sample there are about 450,000 clones, with roughly 10% seen only once. The ten largest account for less than 0.06% of the sample. Sequenced sample: naive CD4+ T cells from blood. The label giving this sample's cell subset or site can be read as: true naive CD4+ T cells. The receptor set was obtained from a young woman in good health.

The chain couples TRBV5-1 to TRBJ1-6, with TRBD1 matching 8 bases. This CDR3 contains 14 residues. The germline CDR1 and CDR2 sequences are SGHRS and YFSETQ. After removal of 4 bases from V and 10 bases from J, the junction contained 7 bases not matched to a gene. The CDR3 protein is CASSQGQGESPLHF. DNA for the CDR3: TGCGCCAGCAGCCAAGGACAGGGAGAGTCACCCCTCCACTTT.

This clone was found a few times. The genes are TRBV7-2 and TRBJ2-3; D not certain. The germline V gene has CDR1 SGHTA and CDR2 FQGNSA. The CDR3 loop spans 13 amino acids. The V end lost 5 bases, the J end lost 2 bases, and 8 bases lay between the germline ends. In DNA form, the CDR3 reads TGTGCCAGCAGCCCTAGAGTCACAGATACGCAGTATTTT. Protein sequence: CASSPRVTDTQYF.

This clone was seen only a few times. In nucleotides, the CDR3 is TGTGCCAGCTCGCCTCAAGCGGGGGTTCAAGAGACCCAGTACTTC. Translating gives CASSPQAGVQETQYF. The rearrangement joins TRBV9 to TRBJ2-5; 8 bases agree with TRBD2. The CDR3 loop spans 15 amino acids. V shed 7 bases, J shed 2 bases, and the junction held 10 bases outside the gene matches. Germline-derived CDR1 and CDR2 are SGDLS and YYNGEE.

This clone has just a few counts. The chain couples TRBV18 to TRBJ2-3; D unclear. The CDR3 sequence is 15 residues long. Trimming stripped 3 bases from V and 2 bases from J, with 12 bases between. Germline CDR1 KGHSH, CDR2 LQKENI. The CDR3 DNA is TGTGCCAGCTCACCTGGTCAGCTGCTCACAGATACGCAGTATTTT. This codes for CASSPGQLLTDTQYF. Using reference TRBV18 and TRBJ2-3 for the parts outside the CDR3, the full variable domain is NAGVMQNPRHLVRRRGQEARLRCSPMKGHSHVYWYRQLPEEGLKFMVYLQKENIIDESGMPKERFSAEFPKEGPSILRIQQVVRGDSAAYFCASSPGQLLTDTQYFGPGTRLTVL.

This clone was counted only a few times. The rearrangement joins TRBV15 to TRBJ2-7, with D perhaps TRBD1 (6 bases). CDR1 and CDR2 (germline): LNHNV, YYDKDF (reference sequence). This CDR3 comprises 15 residues. V dropped 0 bases and J dropped 3 bases, with 12 bases sitting between them. The CDR3 here is CATSRDYGDIYEQYV. CDR3 sequence (DNA): TGTGCCACCAGCAGAGATTATGGGGACATCTACGAGCAGTACGTC.

J is TRBJ2-3 and V is TRBV9; D uncertain. The V end lost 5 bases, the J end lost 1 base, and 11 bases lay between the germline ends. The length of the CDR3 is 14 residues. Germline V gene lookup returns CDR1 SGDLS and CDR2 YYNGEE. CDR3 amino acids: CASRRRTGTDTQYF. The CDR3 bases are TGTGCCAGCAGGCGACGGACGGGCACAGATACGCAGTATTTT.

V usage is TRBV27 and J usage is TRBJ2-6; 7 bases match TRBD1. The V gene's germline CDR1 is MNHEY and CDR2 SMNVEV (reference sequence). J was trimmed by 2 bases and V by 0 bases; bases with no gene match: 4. The CDR3 has 17 amino acids. The CDR3 region is CASSLSRDRAGANVLTF. The CDR3 nucleotides are TGTGCCAGCAGTTTATCCCGTGACAGGGCTGGGGCCAACGTCCTGACTTTC.

CDR3 nucleotide sequence: TGTGCCAGCAGCCCTAGCGGGGGGGCGCGGCAGTACGTC. Its protein product is CASSPSGGARQYV. V is TRBV7-2 and J is TRBJ2-7, with 12 bases fitting TRBD2. The CDR3 consists of 13 residues. V trimming: 5 bases; J trimming: 9 bases; junction bases outside the gene matches: 5. CDR1 and CDR2 (germline): SGHTA, FQGNSA.

This chain joins TRBV9 and TRBJ1-2; perhaps TRBD1 as D (6 bases). Germline CDR1 is SGDLS and CDR2 is YYNGEE. The CDR3 contains 14 residues. The V and J ends lost 4 bases and 6 bases respectively, with 16 bases between them. DNA of the CDR3: TGTGCCAGCAGCACTCGCACAGGGCTCGATGGCTACACCTTC. It is translated as CASSTRTGLDGYTF.

Only a few counts were recorded for this clone. The chain carries TRBV28 and TRBJ2-7; D might be TRBD1 or TRBD2, each matching 5 bases. The CDR3 is 13 residues long. The V gene lost 5 bases and the J gene lost 7 bases, with 15 bases spanning the gap. Germline CDR1 MDHEN, CDR2 SYDVKM. CDR3 loop: CASSTPGRREQYV. The CDR3 DNA reads TGTGCCAGCAGTACTCCGGGACGTCGGGAGCAGTACGTC.

This clone was counted between two and nine times. The rearrangement joins TRBV7-2 to TRBJ2-1; either TRBD1 or TRBD2 may supply D (5 bases each). Germline V gene data show CDR1 as SGHTA and CDR2 as FQGNSA. Trimming shortened V by 5 bases and J by 1 base, and 15 bases separated the two germline ends. There are 16 residues in the CDR3. Here the CDR3 reads CASSPRGAGSYNEQFF. The CDR3 DNA is TGTGCCAGCAGCCCCCGAGGGGCAGGATCCTACAATGAGCAGTTCTTC. The whole variable domain, remainder taken from reference TRBV7-2 and TRBJ2-1, is GAGVSQSPSNKVTEKGKDVELRCDPISGHTALYWYRQSLGQGLEFLIYFQGNSAPDKSGLPSDRFSAERTGGSVSTLTIQRTQQEDSAVYLCASSPRGAGSYNEQFFGPGTRLTVL.